This T cell receptor beta chain was sequenced during a study of T cell responses to AZD1222 COVID-19 vaccine. This clone has more than one count but fewer than ten. Germline lookup yields CDR1 SNHLY and CDR2 FYNNEI. The CDR3 has 13 residues. V gave up 11 bases and J gave up 4 bases, with 17 bases separating them. Assay used: immunoSEQ multiplex PCR; TCRdb lists only in-frame clones, some missing. The sample carries 100,000 to 150,000 clones, 75% to 95% recorded once. The V gene is TRBV2, the J gene TRBJ1-1, with D hard to call. Specimen: peripheral blood, collected 28 days after the second AZD1222 dose. The source is an adult who received the AZD1222 COVID-19 vaccine. The CDR3 region has the DNA TGTGCCGGAGCTGAGGGTGTACGCACTGAAGCTTTCTTT. Translating it yields CAGAEGVRTEAFF.